This TCR beta chain was sequenced for a study of cytomegalovirus exposure and HLA in healthy donors. As concerns this clone: What it binds is not known.

The CDR3 runs to 14 residues. Germline V lookup: CDR1 LNHNV, CDR2 YYDKDF (reference sequence). J gave up 6 bases and V 0 bases, and 3 bases lay outside the gene matches. Study observations and caveats: Solely CMV serostatus was available to characterize immune exposure. TCR beta V- and J-gene trimming was later associated with a missense DCLRE1C variant. TCR beta sequences reportedly predicted most subjects' HLA-A and HLA-B alleles accurately.

The PCR used 60 Vbeta and 13 Jbeta primers. Profiled with immunoSEQ multiplex PCR; TCRdb holds only in-frame clones, not every one. Of about 120,000 clones listed, roughly 72% are singletons. The TCR comes from a male donor in good health and CMV-seronegative. This rearrangement joins TRBV15 to TRBJ2-5, with 8 bases that match TRBD1. The sequenced sample was PBMCs. CDR3 region: CATSRDRGLKTQYF. The DNA for the CDR3 is TGTGCCACCAGCAGAGACAGGGGGCTCAAGACCCAGTACTTC.